These 2 T cell receptor beta chains share one sample of origin, sequenced in a study of CD8 T cells in Susac syndrome. The RNA input was about 0.5 to 1 ug, and it was reverse transcribed with random hexamers. TCRdb ran MiXCR on the immunoSEQ multiplex PCR reads and lists one entry per CDR3 protein. The table includes around 220,000 distinct CDR3 sequences, approximately 90% detected once. The sequenced material came from CD8+ T cells from PBMCs. The source of these receptors is a human donor with multiple sclerosis.

The rearrangement uses TRBV9 and TRBJ2-1; 9 positions match TRBD2. Germline loops: CDR1 SGDLS, CDR2 YYNGEE. The CDR3 totals 15 residues. V lost 0 bases and J lost 6; bases outside the gene matches: 4. CDR3 in DNA: TGTGCCAGCAGCGTAGAAGCGGGGGGCCTCAATGAGCAGTTCTTC. This codes for CASSVEAGGLNEQFF.

V gene TRBV20-1 combines with J gene TRBJ1-5; 9 positions agree with TRBD1. J lost 5 bases, V lost 3 bases, and 8 bases had no gene match. Germline values: CDR1 DFQATT, CDR2 SNEGSKA (reference sequence). This CDR3 has 15 residues. The CDR3: CSASARDREYQPQHF. The CDR3 DNA sequence: TGCAGTGCTAGTGCTAGGGACAGGGAGTATCAGCCCCAGCATTTT.